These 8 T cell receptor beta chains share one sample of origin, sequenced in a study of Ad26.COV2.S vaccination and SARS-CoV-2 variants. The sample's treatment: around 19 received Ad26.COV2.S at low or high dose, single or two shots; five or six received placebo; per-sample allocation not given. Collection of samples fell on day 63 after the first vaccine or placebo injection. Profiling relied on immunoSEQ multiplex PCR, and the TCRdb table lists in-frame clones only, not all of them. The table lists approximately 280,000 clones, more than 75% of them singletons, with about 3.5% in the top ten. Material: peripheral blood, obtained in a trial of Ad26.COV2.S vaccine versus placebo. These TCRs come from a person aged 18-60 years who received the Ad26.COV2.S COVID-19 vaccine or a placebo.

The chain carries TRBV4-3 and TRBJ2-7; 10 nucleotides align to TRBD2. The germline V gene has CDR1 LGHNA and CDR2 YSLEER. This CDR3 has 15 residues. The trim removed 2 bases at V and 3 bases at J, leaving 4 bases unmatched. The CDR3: CASSQTTSGFYEQYF. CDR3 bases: TGCGCCAGCAGCCAAACGACTAGCGGGTTCTACGAGCAGTACTTC.

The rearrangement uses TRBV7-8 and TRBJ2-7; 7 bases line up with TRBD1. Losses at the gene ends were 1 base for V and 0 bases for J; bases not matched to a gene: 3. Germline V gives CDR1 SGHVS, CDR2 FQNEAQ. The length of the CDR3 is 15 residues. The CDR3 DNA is TGTGCCAGCAGCTTAGAACAGGGGTCCTCCTACGAGCAGTACTTC. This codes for CASSLEQGSSYEQYF.

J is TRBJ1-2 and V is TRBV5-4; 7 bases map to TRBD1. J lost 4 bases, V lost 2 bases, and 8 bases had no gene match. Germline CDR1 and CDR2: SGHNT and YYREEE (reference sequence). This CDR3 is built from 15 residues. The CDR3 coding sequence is TGTGCCAGCAGCTTCGCAGGGGGGGACCTCTATGGCTACACCTTC. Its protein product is CASSFAGGDLYGYTF.

The CDR3 DNA sequence: TGTGCCAGCTCACGGGGCGGTGGAAACACCATATATTTT. It yields the protein CASSRGGGNTIYF. This chain uses TRBV9 with TRBJ1-3; D might be TRBD1 (5 bases). V was shortened by 7 bases and J by 3 bases, with 11 bases between the two germline ends. This CDR3 contains 13 residues. Germline CDR1 and CDR2: SGDLS and YYNGEE. Drawing the rest from reference TRBV9 and TRBJ1-3, the complete variable domain is DSGVTQTPKHLITATGQRVTLRCSPRSGDLSVYWYQQSLDQGLQFLIQYYNGEERAKGNILERFSAQQFPDLHSELNLSSLELGDSALYFCASSRGGGNTIYFGEGSWLTVV.

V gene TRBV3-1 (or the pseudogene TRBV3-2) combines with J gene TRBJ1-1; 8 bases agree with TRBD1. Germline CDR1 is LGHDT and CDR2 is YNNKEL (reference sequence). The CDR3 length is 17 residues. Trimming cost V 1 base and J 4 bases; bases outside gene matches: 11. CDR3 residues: CASSQGLSGGLGTEAFF. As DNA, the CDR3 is TGTGCCAGCAGCCAAGGTTTGTCAGGGGGCTTGGGCACTGAAGCTTTCTTT.

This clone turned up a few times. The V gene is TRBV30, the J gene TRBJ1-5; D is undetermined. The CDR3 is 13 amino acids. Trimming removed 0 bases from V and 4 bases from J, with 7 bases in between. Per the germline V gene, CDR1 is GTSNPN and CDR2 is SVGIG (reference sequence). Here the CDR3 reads CAWSVRRNQPQHF. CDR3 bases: TGTGCCTGGAGTGTACGGAGGAATCAGCCCCAGCATTTT.

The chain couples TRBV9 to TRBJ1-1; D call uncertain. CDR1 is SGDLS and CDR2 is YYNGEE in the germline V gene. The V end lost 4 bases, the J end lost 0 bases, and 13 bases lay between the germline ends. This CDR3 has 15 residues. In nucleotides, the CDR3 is TGTGCCAGCAGCCCCCAGTGGTCCCTGAACACTGAAGCTTTCTTT. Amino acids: CASSPQWSLNTEAFF.

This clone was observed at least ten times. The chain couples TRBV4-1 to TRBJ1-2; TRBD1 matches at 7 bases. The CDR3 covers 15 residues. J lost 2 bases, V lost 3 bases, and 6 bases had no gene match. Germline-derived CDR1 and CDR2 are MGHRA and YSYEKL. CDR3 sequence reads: CASSQEQGRNYGYTF. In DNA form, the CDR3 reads TGCGCCAGCAGCCAGGAACAGGGGCGAAACTATGGCTACACCTTC.